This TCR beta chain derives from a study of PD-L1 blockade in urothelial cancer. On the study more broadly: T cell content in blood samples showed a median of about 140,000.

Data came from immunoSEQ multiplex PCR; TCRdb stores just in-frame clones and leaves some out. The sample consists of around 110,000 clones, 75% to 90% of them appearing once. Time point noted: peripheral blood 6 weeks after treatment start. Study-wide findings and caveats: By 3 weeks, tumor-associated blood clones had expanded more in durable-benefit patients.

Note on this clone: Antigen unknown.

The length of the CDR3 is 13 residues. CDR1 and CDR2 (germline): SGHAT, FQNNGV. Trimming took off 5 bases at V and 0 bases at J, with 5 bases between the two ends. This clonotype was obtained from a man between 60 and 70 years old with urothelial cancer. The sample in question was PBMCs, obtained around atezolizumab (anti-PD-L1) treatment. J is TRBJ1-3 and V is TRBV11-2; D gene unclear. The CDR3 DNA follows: TGTGCCAGCAGCGGGAGCTCTGGAAACACCATATATTTT. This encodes CASSGSSGNTIYF.